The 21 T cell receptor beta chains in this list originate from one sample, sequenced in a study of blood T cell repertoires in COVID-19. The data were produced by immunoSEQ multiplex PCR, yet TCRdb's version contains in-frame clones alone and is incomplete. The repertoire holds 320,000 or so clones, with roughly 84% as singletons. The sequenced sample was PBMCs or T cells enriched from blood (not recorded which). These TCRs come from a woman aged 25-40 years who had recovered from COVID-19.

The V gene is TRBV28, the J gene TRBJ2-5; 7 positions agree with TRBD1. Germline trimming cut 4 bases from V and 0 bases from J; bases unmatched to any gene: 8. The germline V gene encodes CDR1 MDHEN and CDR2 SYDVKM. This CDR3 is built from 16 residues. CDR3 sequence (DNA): TGTGCCAGCAGTTCCCGGACAGGACCGTACCAAGAGACCCAGTACTTC. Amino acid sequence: CASSSRTGPYQETQYF.

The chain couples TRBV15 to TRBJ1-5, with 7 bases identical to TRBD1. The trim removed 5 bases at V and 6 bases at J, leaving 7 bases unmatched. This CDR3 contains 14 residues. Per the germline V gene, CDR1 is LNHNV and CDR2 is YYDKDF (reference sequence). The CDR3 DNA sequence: TGTGCCACCAGCTGGGCAGGGGGTACTCAGCCCCAGCATTTT. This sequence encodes CATSWAGGTQPQHF.

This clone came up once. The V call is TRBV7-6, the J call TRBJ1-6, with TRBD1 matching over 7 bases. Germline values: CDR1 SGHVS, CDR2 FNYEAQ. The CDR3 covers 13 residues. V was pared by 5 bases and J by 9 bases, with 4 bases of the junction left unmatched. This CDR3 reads CASSRQGSSPLHF. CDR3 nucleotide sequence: TGTGCCAGCAGCCGACAGGGTAGTTCACCCCTCCACTTT.

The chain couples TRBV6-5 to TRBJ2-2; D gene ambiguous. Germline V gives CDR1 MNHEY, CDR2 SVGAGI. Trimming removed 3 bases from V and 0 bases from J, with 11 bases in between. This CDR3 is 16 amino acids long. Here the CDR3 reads CASSYEAVANTGELFF. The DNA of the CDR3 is TGTGCCAGCAGTTATGAGGCGGTGGCGAACACCGGGGAGCTGTTTTTT.

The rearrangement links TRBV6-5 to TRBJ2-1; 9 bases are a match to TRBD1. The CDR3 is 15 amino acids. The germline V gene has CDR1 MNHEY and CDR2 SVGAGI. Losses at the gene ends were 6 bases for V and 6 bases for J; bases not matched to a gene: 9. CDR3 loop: CASSRGTGRRNEQFF. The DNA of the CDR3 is TGTGCCAGCAGCCGGGGGACAGGGAGGCGCAATGAGCAGTTCTTC.

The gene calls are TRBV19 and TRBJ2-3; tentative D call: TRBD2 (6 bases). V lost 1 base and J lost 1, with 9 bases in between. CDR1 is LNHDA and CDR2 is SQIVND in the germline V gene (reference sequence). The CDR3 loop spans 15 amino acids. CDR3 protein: CASSIAEGRTDTQYF. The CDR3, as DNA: TGTGCCAGTAGTATAGCGGAGGGGCGCACAGATACGCAGTATTTT. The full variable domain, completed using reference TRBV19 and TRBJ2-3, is DGGITQSPKYLFRKEGQNVTLSCEQNLNHDAMYWYRQDPGQGLRLIYYSQIVNDFQKGDIAEGYSVSREKKESFPLTVTSAQKNPTAFYLCASSIAEGRTDTQYFGPGTRLTVL.

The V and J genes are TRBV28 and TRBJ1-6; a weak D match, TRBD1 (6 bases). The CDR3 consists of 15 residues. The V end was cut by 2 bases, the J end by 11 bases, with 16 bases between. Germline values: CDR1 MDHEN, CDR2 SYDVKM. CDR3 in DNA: TGTGCCAGCAGTTTACGGGGACAAACTGCGGCACCCCTCCACTTT. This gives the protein CASSLRGQTAAPLHF.

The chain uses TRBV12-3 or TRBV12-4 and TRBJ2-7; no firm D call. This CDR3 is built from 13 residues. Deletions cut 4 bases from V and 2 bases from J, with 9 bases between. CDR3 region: CASSYSLAYEQYF. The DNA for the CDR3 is TGTGCCAGCAGTTACTCCTTGGCCTACGAGCAGTACTTC.

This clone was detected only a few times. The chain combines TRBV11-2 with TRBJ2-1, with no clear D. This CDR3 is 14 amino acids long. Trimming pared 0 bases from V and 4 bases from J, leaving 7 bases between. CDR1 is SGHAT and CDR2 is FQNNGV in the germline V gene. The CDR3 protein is CASSLDPSYNEQFF. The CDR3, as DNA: TGTGCCAGCAGCTTAGACCCTTCTTACAATGAGCAGTTCTTC. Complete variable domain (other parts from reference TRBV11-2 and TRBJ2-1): EAGVAQSPRYKIIEKRQSVAFWCNPISGHATLYWYQQILGQGPKLLIQFQNNGVVDDSQLPKDRFSAERLKGVDSTLKIQPAKLEDSAVYLCASSLDPSYNEQFFGPGTRLTVL.

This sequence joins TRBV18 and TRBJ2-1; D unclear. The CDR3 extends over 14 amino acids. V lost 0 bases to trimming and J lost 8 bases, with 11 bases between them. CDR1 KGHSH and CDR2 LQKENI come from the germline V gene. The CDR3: CASSPPHPRDEQFF. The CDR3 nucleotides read TGTGCCAGCTCACCACCACACCCTCGGGATGAGCAGTTCTTC.

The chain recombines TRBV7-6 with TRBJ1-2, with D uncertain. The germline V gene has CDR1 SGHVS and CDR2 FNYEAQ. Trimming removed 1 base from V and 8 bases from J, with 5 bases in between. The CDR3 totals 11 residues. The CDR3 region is CASSLVGGYTF. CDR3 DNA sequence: TGTGCCAGCAGCTTAGTCGGGGGCTACACCTTC. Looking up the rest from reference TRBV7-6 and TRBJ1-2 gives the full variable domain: GAGVSQSPRYKVTKRGQDVALRCDPISGHVSLYWYRQALGQGPEFLTYFNYEAQQDKSGLPNDRFSAERPEGSISTLTIQRTEQRDSAMYRCASSLVGGYTFGSGTRLTVV.

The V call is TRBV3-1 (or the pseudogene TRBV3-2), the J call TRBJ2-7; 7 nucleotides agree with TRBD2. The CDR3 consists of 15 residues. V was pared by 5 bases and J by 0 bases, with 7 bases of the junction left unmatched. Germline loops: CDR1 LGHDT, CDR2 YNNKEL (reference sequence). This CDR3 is CASSFLGGISYEQYF. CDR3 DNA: TGTGCCAGCAGCTTTTTGGGGGGGATCTCCTACGAGCAGTACTTC.

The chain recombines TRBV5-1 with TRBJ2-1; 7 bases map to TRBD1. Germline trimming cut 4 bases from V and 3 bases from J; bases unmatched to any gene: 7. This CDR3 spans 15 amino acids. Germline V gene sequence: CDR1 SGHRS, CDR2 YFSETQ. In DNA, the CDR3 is TGCGCCAGCAGCCGGGGACAGTCCCTCTACAATGAGCAGTTCTTC. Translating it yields CASSRGQSLYNEQFF.

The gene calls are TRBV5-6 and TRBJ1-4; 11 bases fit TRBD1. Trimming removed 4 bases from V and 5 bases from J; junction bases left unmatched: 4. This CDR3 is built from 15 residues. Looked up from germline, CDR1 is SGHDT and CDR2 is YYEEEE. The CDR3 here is CASSTWDRGNEKLFF. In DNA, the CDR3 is TGTGCCAGCAGCACTTGGGACAGGGGGAATGAAAAACTGTTTTTT. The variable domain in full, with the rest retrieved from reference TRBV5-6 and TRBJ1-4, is DAGVTQSPTHLIKTRGQQVTLRCSPKSGHDTVSWYQQALGQGPQFIFQYYEEEERQRGNFPDRFSGHQFPNYSSELNVNALLLGDSALYLCASSTWDRGNEKLFFGSGTQLSVL.

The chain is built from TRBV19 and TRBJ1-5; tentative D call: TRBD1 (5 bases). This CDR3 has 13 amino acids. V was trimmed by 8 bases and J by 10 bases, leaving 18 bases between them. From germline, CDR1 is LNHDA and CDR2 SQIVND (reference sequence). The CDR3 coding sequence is TGTGCCAGTGCCTGGGGCGGGGATGATCCCCAGCATTTT. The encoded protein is CASAWGGDDPQHF.

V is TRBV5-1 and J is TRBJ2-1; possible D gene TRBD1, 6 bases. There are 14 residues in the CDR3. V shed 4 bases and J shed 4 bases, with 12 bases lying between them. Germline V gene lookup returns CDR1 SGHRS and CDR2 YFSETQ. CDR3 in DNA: TGCGCCAGCAGCCAATCTACAGGGTACAATGAGCAGTTCTTC. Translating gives CASSQSTGYNEQFF.

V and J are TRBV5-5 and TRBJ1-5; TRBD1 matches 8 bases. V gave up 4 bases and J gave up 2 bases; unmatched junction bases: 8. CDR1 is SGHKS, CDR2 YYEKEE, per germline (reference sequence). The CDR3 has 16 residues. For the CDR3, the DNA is TGTGCCAGCAGCGTCGAAACAGGGGGAGGCAATCAGCCCCAGCATTTT. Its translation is CASSVETGGGNQPQHF.

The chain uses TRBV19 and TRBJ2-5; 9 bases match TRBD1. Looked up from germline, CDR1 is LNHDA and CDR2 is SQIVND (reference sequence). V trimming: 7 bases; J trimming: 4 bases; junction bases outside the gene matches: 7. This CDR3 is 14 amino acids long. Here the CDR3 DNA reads TGTGCCAGTACGGGACAGGGAAAGTCAGAGACCCAGTACTTC. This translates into CASTGQGKSETQYF.

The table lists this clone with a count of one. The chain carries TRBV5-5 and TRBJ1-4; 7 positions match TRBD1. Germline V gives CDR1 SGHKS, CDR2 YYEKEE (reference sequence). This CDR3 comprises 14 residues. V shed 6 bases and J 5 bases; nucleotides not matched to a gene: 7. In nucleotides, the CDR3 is TGTGCCAGCACCCCGACAGGGCAAAATGAAAAACTGTTTTTT. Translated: CASTPTGQNEKLFF. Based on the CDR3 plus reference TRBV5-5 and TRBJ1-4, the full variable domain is DAGVTQSPTHLIKTRGQQVTLRCSPISGHKSVSWYQQVLGQGPQFIFQYYEKEERGRGNFPDRFSARQFPNYSSELNVNALLLGDSALYLCASTPTGQNEKLFFGSGTQLSVL.

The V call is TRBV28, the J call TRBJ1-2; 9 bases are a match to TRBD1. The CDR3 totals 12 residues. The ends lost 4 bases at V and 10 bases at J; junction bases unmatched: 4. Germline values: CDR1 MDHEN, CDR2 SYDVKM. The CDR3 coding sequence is TGTGCCAGCAGTTCGTTACAGGGGGCCTACACCTTC. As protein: CASSSLQGAYTF.

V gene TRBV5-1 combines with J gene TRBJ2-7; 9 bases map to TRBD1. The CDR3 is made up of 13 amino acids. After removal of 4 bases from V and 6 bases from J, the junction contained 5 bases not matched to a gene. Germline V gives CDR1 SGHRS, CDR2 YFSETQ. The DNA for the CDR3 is TGCGCCAGCAGCCAGGGACAGGGCGGCGAGCAGTACTTC. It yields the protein CASSQGQGGEQYF.